These 18 T cell receptor beta chains were all obtained from the same sample, sequenced in a study of PD-1 and CTLA-4 blockade in melanoma. Generated by immunoSEQ multiplex PCR, the TCRdb table keeps only in-frame clones and is missing some. The sample consists of around 16,000 clones, roughly 73% of them appearing once. This material consisted of CD8+ T cells from peripheral blood, taken before anti-PD-1 treatment. The receptors originated from a human donor with melanoma.

The V call is TRBV7-8, the J call TRBJ1-1; D remains unclear. Germline V CDR1 and CDR2: SGHVS, FQNEAQ. This CDR3 contains 12 residues. V lost 5 bases to trimming and J lost 3 bases, with 7 bases between them. Here the CDR3 DNA reads TGTGCCAGCAGCCGGGCCTACACTGAAGCTTTCTTT. It codes for CASSRAYTEAFF.

As DNA, the CDR3 is TGTGCCAGCAGTTTCATAACAGGGACAACCTACGAGCAGTACTTC. Protein product: CASSFITGTTYEQYF. V gene TRBV27 combines with J gene TRBJ2-7, with D possibly matching TRBD1 (6 bases). The CDR3 runs 15 residues. Trimming took off 3 bases at V and 2 bases at J, with 14 bases between the two ends. CDR1 MNHEY and CDR2 SMNVEV come from the germline V gene (reference sequence).

The chain links TRBV30 to TRBJ2-2; 8 bases are shared with TRBD1. Germline V lookup: CDR1 GTSNPN, CDR2 SVGIG (reference sequence). V shed 0 bases and J 7 bases; nucleotides not matched to a gene: 7. This CDR3 comprises 15 residues. The CDR3 DNA reads TGTGCCTGGAGTGTAGAGACAGGGGCTGTCGGGGAGCTGTTTTTT. Its protein product is CAWSVETGAVGELFF.

In this sample, this clone turned up once. V and J are TRBV2 and TRBJ1-5; 7 positions match TRBD1. The CDR3 length is 14 residues. V shed 6 bases and J 0 bases; nucleotides not matched to a gene: 2. Per germline, CDR1 SNHLY and CDR2 FYNNEI. As DNA, the CDR3 is TGTGCCAGCAGCCAGGGGGGTAGCAATCAGCCCCAGCATTTT. Protein sequence: CASSQGGSNQPQHF.

This chain connects TRBV28 to TRBJ2-2; TRBD2 matches 10 bases. V lost 7 bases to trimming and J lost 6 bases; unmatched junction nucleotides: 17. This CDR3 has 18 amino acids. Germline CDR1 is MDHEN and CDR2 is SYDVKM. The CDR3 DNA is TGTGCCAGCAATATCGAAGCGGGAGGGTGGGGTTTTGCCGGGGAGCTGTTTTTT. Its protein product is CASNIEAGGWGFAGELFF.

This clone was observed a single time. The genes are TRBV30 and TRBJ1-1; D not resolved. This CDR3 contains 15 residues. Germline V gene lookup returns CDR1 GTSNPN and CDR2 SVGIG (reference sequence). Trimming removed 5 bases from V and 4 bases from J, with 20 bases in between. Here the CDR3 reads CAWQVLAERSTEAFF. The CDR3 DNA is TGTGCCTGGCAAGTTTTAGCTGAAAGGAGCACTGAAGCTTTCTTT.

The chain couples TRBV6-6 to TRBJ2-7; D perhaps matches TRBD2 (5 bases). Trimming took off 2 bases at V and 4 bases at J, with 18 bases between the two ends. The CDR3 loop spans 16 amino acids. CDR1 is MNHNY, CDR2 SVGAGI, per germline (reference sequence). DNA of the CDR3: TGTGCCAGCAGTTACCCGAACACCTTACGGGGATACGAGCAGTACTTC. Translation gives CASSYPNTLRGYEQYF.

This chain connects TRBV27 to TRBJ2-3, with D maybe TRBD2 (5 bases). Trimming pared 5 bases from V and 1 base from J, leaving 16 bases between. In germline, CDR1 is MNHEY, CDR2 SMNVEV (reference sequence). The CDR3 sequence is 16 residues long. CDR3 bases: TGTGCCAGCAGTCCTCGGGTCAGCGGAGGCACAGATACGCAGTATTTT. This encodes CASSPRVSGGTDTQYF.

The chain combines TRBV23-1 with TRBJ2-7; D gene unclear. TRBV23-1 is sorted into the ORF group, with uncertain function. The length of the CDR3 is 10 residues. V was trimmed by 4 bases and J by 7 bases, leaving 5 bases between them. The CDR3 spells CASSPGEQYF. The CDR3 region has the DNA TGCGCCAGCAGTCCCGGAGAGCAGTACTTC.

This clone has just one count. The V call is TRBV6-5, the J call TRBJ2-7; 8 nucleotides line up with TRBD1. The germline V gene encodes CDR1 MNHEY and CDR2 SVGAGI. The CDR3 length is 13 residues. J was trimmed by 4 bases and V by 8 bases; bases with no gene match: 7. The CDR3 nucleotides are TGTGCCAGCTCGACAGGGGCACCTTACGAGCAGTACTTC. Amino acid sequence: CASSTGAPYEQYF.

V gene TRBV12-3 or TRBV12-4 combines with J gene TRBJ1-2; D may be TRBD1 (6 bases). The CDR3 totals 12 residues. V was shortened by 8 bases and J by 8 bases, with 15 bases between the two germline ends. This chain's CDR3 is CASSGRGTGYTF. The CDR3, as DNA: TGTGCCAGCTCTGGCAGGGGCACGGGCTACACCTTC.

The CDR3 sequence is CASRLGTGELFF. The CDR3 DNA follows: TGTGCCAGCAGGCTGGGCACCGGGGAGCTGTTTTTT. The gene calls are TRBV12-3 or TRBV12-4 and TRBJ2-2, with unresolved D. The CDR3 extends over 12 amino acids. V was pared by 6 bases and J by 4 bases, with 6 bases between.

By its share, this clone is medium-sized. V and J are TRBV27 and TRBJ1-1, with unresolved D. Trimming removed 1 base at V and 2 bases at J, with 17 bases between. The CDR3 length is 17 residues. From germline, CDR1 is MNHEY and CDR2 SMNVEV (reference sequence). CDR3 region: CASSLYSEMEGNTEAFF. In DNA, the CDR3 is TGTGCCAGCAGTTTATATTCAGAAATGGAAGGCAACACTGAAGCTTTCTTT.

The chain employs TRBV27 and TRBJ2-7, with 7 bases lining up with TRBD2. Losses at the gene ends were 5 bases for V and 6 bases for J; bases not matched to a gene: 16. The CDR3 extends over 16 amino acids. In germline, CDR1 is MNHEY, CDR2 SMNVEV (reference sequence). The CDR3 sequence: CASSPFLGSREGEQYF. Here the CDR3 DNA reads TGTGCCAGCAGTCCCTTCCTTGGGAGCAGGGAGGGCGAGCAGTACTTC.

The CDR3 reads CASISPGGLYGYTF. The DNA of the CDR3 is TGTGCCAGCATTAGCCCAGGGGGCTTGTATGGCTACACCTTC. The chain is built from TRBV7-9 and TRBJ1-2, with TRBD1 matching over 8 bases. This CDR3 has 14 residues. Germline V gene lookup returns CDR1 SEHNR and CDR2 FQNEAQ (reference sequence). V gave up 7 bases and J gave up 5 bases; unmatched junction bases: 9.

The rearrangement uses TRBV24-1 and TRBJ1-4; D uncertain. This CDR3 comprises 16 residues. The V end was cut by 10 bases, the J end by 0 bases, with 17 bases between. The germline V gene has CDR1 KGHDR and CDR2 SFDVKD. DNA of the CDR3: TGTGCCACGCAAAGGGCTATACCCTCAACTAATGAAAAACTGTTTTTT. It codes for CATQRAIPSTNEKLFF.

This clone was counted a single time. This sequence joins TRBV7-9 and TRBJ1-4; no reliable D call. V gave up 4 bases and J gave up 8 bases, with 14 bases separating them. The CDR3 has 14 amino acids. From germline, CDR1 is SEHNR and CDR2 FQNEAQ (reference sequence). The CDR3 is CASSSPSRSEKLFF. Written as DNA, the CDR3 is TGTGCCAGCAGCTCTCCTTCGAGAAGCGAAAAACTGTTTTTT. The whole variable domain, remainder taken from reference TRBV7-9 and TRBJ1-4, is DTGVSQNPRHKITKRGQNVTFRCDPISEHNRLYWYRQTLGQGPEFLTYFQNEAQLEKSRLLSDRFSAERPKGSFSTLEIQRTEQGDSAMYLCASSSPSRSEKLFFGSGTQLSVL.

The J gene is TRBJ2-1, the V gene TRBV7-8, with 8 positions matching TRBD1. Trimming removed 5 bases from V and 6 bases from J; junction bases left unmatched: 9. The CDR3 runs to 15 residues. Per germline, CDR1 SGHVS and CDR2 FQNEAQ. DNA for the CDR3: TGTGCCAGCAGCCCAAGGACAGGGTCCAGCAATGAGCAGTTCTTC. Residues: CASSPRTGSSNEQFF.